This T cell receptor beta chain derives from a study of blood T cell repertoires in COVID-19. Across the whole study: Specimens from acute and convalescent COVID-19 originated in the United States, Italy and Spain. T cells, B-cell-depleted T cells, or PBMCs provided the cDNA or gDNA that served as material.

Original processing notes: Amplification from reference gene primers served as the basis for estimated nucleated cell counts. Libraries were prepared by immunoSEQ multiplex PCR; TCRdb keeps only in-frame clonotypes and omits some of them. V, J and clone size derive from that table, while D and trimming were established from the DNA sequence. The sample includes some 200,000 clones, about 81% of them seen just once. The germline CDR1 and CDR2 sequences are MNHNY and SVGAGI (reference sequence). The CDR3 contains 14 residues. V shed 5 bases and J 0 bases; nucleotides not matched to a gene: 2. The receptor was isolated from a man aged 25 to 45 with active or convalescent COVID-19. J is TRBJ1-2 and V is TRBV6-6; 8 bases are a match to TRBD1. The sequenced sample consisted of peripheral blood. CDR3 in DNA: TGTGCCAGCAGTGGACAGGGTGCTAACTATGGCTACACCTTC. It yields the protein CASSGQGANYGYTF.